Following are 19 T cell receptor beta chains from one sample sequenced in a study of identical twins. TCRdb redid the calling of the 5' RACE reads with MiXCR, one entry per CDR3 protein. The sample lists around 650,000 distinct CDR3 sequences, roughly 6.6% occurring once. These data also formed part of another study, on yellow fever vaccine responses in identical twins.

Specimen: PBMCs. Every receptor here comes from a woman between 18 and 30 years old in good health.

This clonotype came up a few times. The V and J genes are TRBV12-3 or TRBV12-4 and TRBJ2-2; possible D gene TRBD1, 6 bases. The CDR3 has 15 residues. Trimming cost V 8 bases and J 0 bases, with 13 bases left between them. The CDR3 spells CASVLGAANTGELFF. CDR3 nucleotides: TGTGCCAGCGTCTTGGGGGCAGCGAACACCGGGGAGCTGTTTTTT.

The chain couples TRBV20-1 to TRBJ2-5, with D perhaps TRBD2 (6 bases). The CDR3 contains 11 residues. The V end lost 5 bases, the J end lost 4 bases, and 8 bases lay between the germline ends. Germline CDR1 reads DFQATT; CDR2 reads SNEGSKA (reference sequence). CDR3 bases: TGCAGTGCTGGGGAGGTAGAGACCCAGTACTTC. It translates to CSAGEVETQYF.

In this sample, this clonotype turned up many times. The CDR3 protein is CSASLNQPQHF. In nucleotides, the CDR3 is TGCAGTGCTAGTCTCAATCAGCCCCAGCATTTT. The chain couples TRBV20-1 to TRBJ1-5; D not resolved. Trimming stripped 3 bases from V and 3 bases from J, with 3 bases between. The CDR3 extends over 11 amino acids. Germline loops: CDR1 DFQATT, CDR2 SNEGSKA (reference sequence).

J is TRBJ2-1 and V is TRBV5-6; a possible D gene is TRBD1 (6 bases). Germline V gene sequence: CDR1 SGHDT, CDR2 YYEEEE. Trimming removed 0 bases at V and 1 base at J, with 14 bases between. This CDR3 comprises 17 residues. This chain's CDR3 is CASSLDTGRGSYNEQFF. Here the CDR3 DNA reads TGTGCCAGCAGCTTGGATACAGGGAGAGGATCCTACAATGAGCAGTTCTTC.

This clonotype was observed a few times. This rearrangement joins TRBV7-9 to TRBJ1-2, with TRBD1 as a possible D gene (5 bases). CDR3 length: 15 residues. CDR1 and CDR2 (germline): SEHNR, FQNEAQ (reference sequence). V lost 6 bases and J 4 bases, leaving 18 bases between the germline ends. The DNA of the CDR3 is TGTGCCAGCAGTTTCGAACTTGGGGGAGGCTATGGCTACACCTTC. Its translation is CASSFELGGGYGYTF.

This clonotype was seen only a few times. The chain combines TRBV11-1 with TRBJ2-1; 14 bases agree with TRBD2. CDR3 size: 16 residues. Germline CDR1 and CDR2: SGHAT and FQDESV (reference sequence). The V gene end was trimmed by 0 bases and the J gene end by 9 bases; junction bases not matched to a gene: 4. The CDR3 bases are TGTGCCAGCAGCTTAGCGTGGGGACTAGCGGGAGTTGAGCAGTTCTTC. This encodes CASSLAWGLAGVEQFF.

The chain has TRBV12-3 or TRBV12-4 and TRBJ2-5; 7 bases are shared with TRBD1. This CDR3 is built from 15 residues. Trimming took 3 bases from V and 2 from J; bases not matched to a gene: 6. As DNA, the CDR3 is TGTGCCAGCAGTTTCTGGCAGGGGGTTCAAGAGACCCAGTACTTC. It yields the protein CASSFWQGVQETQYF.

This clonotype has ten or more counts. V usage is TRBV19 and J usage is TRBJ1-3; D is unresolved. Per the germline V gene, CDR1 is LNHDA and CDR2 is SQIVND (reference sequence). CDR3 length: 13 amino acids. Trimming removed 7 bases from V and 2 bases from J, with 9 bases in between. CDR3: CASNRPAGNTIYF. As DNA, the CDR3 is TGTGCCAGTAATCGGCCAGCTGGAAACACCATATATTTT.

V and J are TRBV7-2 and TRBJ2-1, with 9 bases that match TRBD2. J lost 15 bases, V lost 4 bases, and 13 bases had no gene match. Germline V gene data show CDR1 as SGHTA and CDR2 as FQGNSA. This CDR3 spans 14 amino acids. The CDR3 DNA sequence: TGTGCCAGCAGCTCCACGCGGGCTAGCGGGGAGGTGTTCTTC. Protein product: CASSSTRASGEVFF.

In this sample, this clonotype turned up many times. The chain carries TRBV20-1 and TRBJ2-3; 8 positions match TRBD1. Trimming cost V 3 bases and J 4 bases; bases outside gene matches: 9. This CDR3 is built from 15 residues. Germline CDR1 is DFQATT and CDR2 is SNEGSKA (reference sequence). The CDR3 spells CSASPTGAFPDTQYF. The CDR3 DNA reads TGCAGTGCTAGTCCGACAGGGGCTTTCCCAGATACGCAGTATTTT.

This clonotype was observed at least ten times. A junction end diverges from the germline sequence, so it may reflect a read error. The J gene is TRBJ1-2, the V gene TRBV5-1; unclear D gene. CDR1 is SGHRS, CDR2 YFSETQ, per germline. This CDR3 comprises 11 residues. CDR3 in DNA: TGCGCCAGCCTTAGCTTTGACCGTCTGTACTTC. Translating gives CASLSFDRLYF.

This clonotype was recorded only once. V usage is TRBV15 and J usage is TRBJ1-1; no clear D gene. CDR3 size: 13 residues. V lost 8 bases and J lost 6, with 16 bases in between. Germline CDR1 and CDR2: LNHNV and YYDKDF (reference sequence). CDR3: CATRVPLHAEAFF. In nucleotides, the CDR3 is TGTGCCACCCGCGTCCCCCTCCACGCTGAAGCTTTCTTT.

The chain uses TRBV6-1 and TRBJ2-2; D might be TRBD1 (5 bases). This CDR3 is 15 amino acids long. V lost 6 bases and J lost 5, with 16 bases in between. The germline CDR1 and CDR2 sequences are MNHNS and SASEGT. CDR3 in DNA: TGTGCCAGCAGCGTTGGACATGTGTTGACCGGGGAGCTGTTTTTT. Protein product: CASSVGHVLTGELFF.

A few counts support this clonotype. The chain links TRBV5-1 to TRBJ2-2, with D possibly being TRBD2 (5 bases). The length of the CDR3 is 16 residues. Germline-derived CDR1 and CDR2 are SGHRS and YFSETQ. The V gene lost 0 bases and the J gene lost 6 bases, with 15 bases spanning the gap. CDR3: CASSLVAGVGAGELFF. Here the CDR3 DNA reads TGCGCCAGCAGCTTGGTTGCCGGGGTTGGCGCCGGGGAGCTGTTTTTT.

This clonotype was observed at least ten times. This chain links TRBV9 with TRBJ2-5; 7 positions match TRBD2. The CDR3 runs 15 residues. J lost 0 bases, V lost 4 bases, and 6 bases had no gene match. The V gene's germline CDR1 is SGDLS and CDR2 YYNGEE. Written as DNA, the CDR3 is TGTGCCAGCAGCTCCAGACTAGCCAACCAAGAGACCCAGTACTTC. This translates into CASSSRLANQETQYF.

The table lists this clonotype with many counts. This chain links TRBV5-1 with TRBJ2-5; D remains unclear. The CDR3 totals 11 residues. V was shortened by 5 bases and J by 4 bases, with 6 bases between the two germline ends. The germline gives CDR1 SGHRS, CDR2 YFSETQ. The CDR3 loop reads CASRLGETQYF. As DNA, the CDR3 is TGCGCCAGCAGACTGGGAGAGACCCAGTACTTC.

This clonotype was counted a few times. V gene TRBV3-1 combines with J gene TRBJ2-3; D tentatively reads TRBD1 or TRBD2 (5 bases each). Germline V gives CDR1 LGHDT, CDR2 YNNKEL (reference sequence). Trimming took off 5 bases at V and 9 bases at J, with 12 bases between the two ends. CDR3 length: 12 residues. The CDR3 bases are TGTGCCAGCAGCTCACAGGAGGTAACGCAGTATTTT. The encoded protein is CASSSQEVTQYF.

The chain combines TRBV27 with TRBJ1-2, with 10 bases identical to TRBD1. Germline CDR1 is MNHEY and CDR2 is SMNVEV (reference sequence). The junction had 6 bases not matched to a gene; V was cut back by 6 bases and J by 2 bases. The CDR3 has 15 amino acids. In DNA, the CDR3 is TGTGCCAGCAGAACGGACAGGGGGACAAACTATGGCTACACCTTC. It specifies CASRTDRGTNYGYTF.

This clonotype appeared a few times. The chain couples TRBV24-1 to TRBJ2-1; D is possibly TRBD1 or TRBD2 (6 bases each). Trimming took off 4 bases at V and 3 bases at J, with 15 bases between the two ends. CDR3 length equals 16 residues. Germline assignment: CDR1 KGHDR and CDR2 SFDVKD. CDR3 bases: TGTGCCACCAGTGACAATCAGGGGACTCACTACAATGAGCAGTTCTTC. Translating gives CATSDNQGTHYNEQFF.